Below, 25 T cell receptor beta chains from the same sample are listed, as sequenced in a study of cytomegalovirus exposure and HLA in healthy donors. Assay: immunoSEQ multiplex PCR; the TCRdb copy retains only in-frame clones and omits some. There are 200,000 to 300,000 clones in the sample; about 86% occur only once, and 2% to 3% lies in the top ten. The sequenced material came from PBMCs. The receptor source for this set is a man between 18 and 35 years old in good health and CMV-seronegative.

The J gene is TRBJ1-4, the V gene TRBV7-9; 9 bases match TRBD1. The CDR3 totals 16 residues. The V gene end was trimmed by 5 bases and the J gene end by 6 bases; junction bases not matched to a gene: 10. From germline, CDR1 is SEHNR and CDR2 FQNEAQ (reference sequence). The CDR3 loop is CASSPIQGQGHEKLFF. The CDR3 nucleotides read TGTGCCAGCAGCCCCATACAAGGACAGGGGCATGAAAAACTGTTTTTT.

This clone was observed once. J is TRBJ2-2 and V is TRBV27, with a possible D match to TRBD2 (7 bases). The germline CDR1 and CDR2 sequences are MNHEY and SMNVEV (reference sequence). This CDR3 comprises 13 residues. The V end was cut by 3 bases, the J end by 6 bases, with 8 bases between. The CDR3 loop is CASSLGGPGELFF. The CDR3 DNA follows: TGTGCCAGCAGTTTGGGGGGGCCCGGGGAGCTGTTTTTT.

The chain recombines TRBV15 with TRBJ2-1; 7 bases agree with TRBD1. In germline, CDR1 is LNHNV, CDR2 YYDKDF (reference sequence). Trimming at V came to 3 bases and at J to 4 bases, leaving 3 bases not matched to a gene. This CDR3 contains 14 residues. CDR3 nucleotides: TGTGCCACCAGCAGCCGGGACAGTTACAATGAGCAGTTCTTC. Amino acids: CATSSRDSYNEQFF.

The rearrangement links TRBV6-6 to TRBJ1-1; 8 nucleotides line up with TRBD1. V was pared by 6 bases and J by 7 bases, with 7 bases of the junction left unmatched. This CDR3 region has 13 residues. Germline V gene sequence: CDR1 MNHNY, CDR2 SVGAGI (reference sequence). The CDR3 region is CASRLQGGIEAFF. In nucleotides, the CDR3 is TGTGCCAGCAGGTTACAGGGGGGGATTGAAGCTTTCTTT.

The DNA of the CDR3 is TGCGCCAGCAGCCAAGACACAGGGGACGACTATGGCTACACCTTC. It translates to CASSQDTGDDYGYTF. This chain links TRBV4-3 with TRBJ1-2; TRBD1 aligns across 7 bases. Germline values: CDR1 LGHNA, CDR2 YSLEER. V was clipped by 0 bases and J by 3 bases; unmatched bases: 4. The CDR3 has 15 residues.

This sequence joins TRBV6-6 and TRBJ1-1, with a tentative D call TRBD1 (5 bases). Trimming took 8 bases from V and 6 from J, leaving 10 bases between them. CDR1 and CDR2 (germline): MNHNY, SVGAGI (reference sequence). The CDR3 is made up of 11 amino acids. CDR3 nucleotides: TGTGCCAGCGAGTGGGGGGCTGAAGCTTTCTTT. Translating gives CASEWGAEAFF.

The chain carries TRBV5-1 and TRBJ2-7; D perhaps matches TRBD2 (5 bases). Germline loops: CDR1 SGHRS, CDR2 YFSETQ. The V gene lost 3 bases and the J gene lost 7 bases, with 17 bases spanning the gap. The CDR3 runs 14 residues. The CDR3 protein is CASSSLDGIWEQYF. CDR3 nucleotide sequence: TGCGCCAGCAGCTCTCTCGACGGGATATGGGAGCAGTACTTC.

This clone was seen more than once but under ten times. The chain employs TRBV30 and TRBJ2-7; TRBD2 matches at 10 bases. With V trimmed by 4 bases and J by 3 bases, 6 bases remained unmatched. The V gene's germline CDR1 is GTSNPN and CDR2 SVGIG (reference sequence). The CDR3 is made up of 14 amino acids. This CDR3 reads CAWTVAGGGYEQYF. CDR3 in DNA: TGTGCCTGGACCGTAGCGGGAGGAGGCTACGAGCAGTACTTC.

This clone was counted only a few times. The rearrangement joins TRBV19 to TRBJ2-3; D might be TRBD2 (6 bases). Looked up from germline, CDR1 is LNHDA and CDR2 is SQIVND (reference sequence). V was cut by 2 bases and J by 3 bases, with 21 bases left in between. The CDR3 runs to 18 residues. This CDR3 reads CASSISPIPGLQTDTQYF. The CDR3 bases are TGTGCCAGTAGTATATCCCCTATACCGGGACTTCAGACAGATACGCAGTATTTT.

The gene calls are TRBV7-8 and TRBJ2-1; perhaps TRBD2 as D (5 bases). The length of the CDR3 is 13 residues. Germline loops: CDR1 SGHVS, CDR2 FQNEAQ. V lost 5 bases, J lost 7 bases, and 12 bases lay in between. CDR3 nucleotide sequence: TGTGCCAGCAGCGAGCGGACCGAGAATGAGCAGTTCTTC. Protein product: CASSERTENEQFF.

The rearrangement joins TRBV4-2 to TRBJ2-7, with 10 bases that match TRBD1. Trimming cost V 4 bases and J 7 bases; bases outside gene matches: 7. CDR1 is LGHNA and CDR2 is YNFKEQ in the germline V gene. This CDR3 has 14 residues. In DNA, the CDR3 is TGTGCCAGCAGCCGAGGGACAGGGGTTCGGGAGCAGTACTTC. Amino acid sequence: CASSRGTGVREQYF.

The chain employs TRBV5-6 and TRBJ2-5; 9 nucleotides match TRBD1. After removal of 0 bases from V and 2 bases from J, the junction contained 2 bases not matched to a gene. Germline CDR1 and CDR2: SGHDT and YYEEEE. This CDR3 is built from 15 residues. The CDR3 region is CASSLVGTGQETQYF. For the CDR3, the DNA is TGTGCCAGCAGCTTGGTTGGGACAGGGCAAGAGACCCAGTACTTC.

The chain carries TRBV28 and TRBJ2-7, with TRBD1 matching 9 bases. Unmatched junction bases numbered 12, after V lost 7 bases and J lost 5 bases. The CDR3 length is 15 residues. Germline V gene lookup returns CDR1 MDHEN and CDR2 SYDVKM. The CDR3 loop reads CASTGQTGGGHEQYF. CDR3 bases: TGTGCCAGCACCGGCCAGACAGGGGGTGGTCACGAGCAGTACTTC.

The chain couples TRBV10-3 to TRBJ2-7, with D perhaps TRBD2 (5 bases). The germline V gene has CDR1 ENHRY and CDR2 SYGVKD. The CDR3 length is 12 residues. Trimming took 6 bases from V and 0 from J, leaving 6 bases between them. The chain's CDR3 is CAIRGSSYEQYF. Here the CDR3 DNA reads TGTGCCATCAGGGGGAGCTCCTACGAGCAGTACTTC.

The chain links TRBV28 to TRBJ2-3; TRBD2 aligns across 13 bases. The CDR3 has 18 amino acids. The V gene end was trimmed by 4 bases and the J gene end by 6 bases; junction bases not matched to a gene: 13. Germline V lookup: CDR1 MDHEN, CDR2 SYDVKM. The CDR3 protein is CASSSLGTSGILADTQYF. The CDR3 DNA follows: TGTGCCAGCAGTTCCCTCGGGACTAGCGGGATCCTAGCGGATACGCAGTATTTT.

The rearrangement uses TRBV6-1 and TRBJ2-1; 10 nucleotides agree with TRBD2. V shed 7 bases and J 8 bases; nucleotides not matched to a gene: 8. This CDR3 comprises 14 residues. CDR1 is MNHNS, CDR2 SASEGT, per germline. The CDR3 coding sequence is TGTGCCAGCACCGGGGGGCTAGCGGGGGATGAGCAGTTCTTC. It translates to CASTGGLAGDEQFF.

The chain links TRBV2 to TRBJ1-5, with 7 bases matching TRBD1. Germline V CDR1 and CDR2: SNHLY, FYNNEI. The CDR3 is 13 amino acids. With 11 bases clipped from V and 0 bases from J, the junction kept 4 bases outside the gene matches. In nucleotides, the CDR3 is TGTGCCTGCGGGACAGATAGCAATCAGCCCCAGCATTTT. It encodes CACGTDSNQPQHF.

CDR3: CASSSSGLAREQYF. The DNA for the CDR3 is TGTGCCAGCAGCTCCTCGGGACTAGCTCGCGAGCAGTACTTC. This chain connects TRBV7-2 to TRBJ2-7, with 9 bases fitting TRBD2. CDR3 size: 14 residues. Trimming at V came to 4 bases and at J to 6 bases, leaving 7 bases not matched to a gene. Germline assignment: CDR1 SGHTA and CDR2 FQGNSA.

This chain connects TRBV7-2 to TRBJ2-1; 9 bases are a match to TRBD2. The germline gives CDR1 SGHTA, CDR2 FQGNSA. The CDR3 has 13 residues. Trimming removed 8 bases from V and 7 bases from J; junction bases left unmatched: 6. For the CDR3, the DNA is TGTGCCAGCCGGCTAGCGGGACCGAATGAGCAGTTCTTC. Amino acids: CASRLAGPNEQFF.

The V and J genes are TRBV10-3 and TRBJ1-1, with D possibly matching TRBD1 (5 bases). With 4 bases removed from V and 2 bases from J, the gap between germline ends came to 8 bases. The germline V gene encodes CDR1 ENHRY and CDR2 SYGVKD. The CDR3 sequence is 13 residues long. CDR3 residues: CAISGGTNTEAFF. The CDR3 coding sequence is TGTGCCATCAGTGGGGGCACCAACACTGAAGCTTTCTTT.

This clone appeared many times. The chain has TRBV27 and TRBJ1-2; D remains unclear. Trimming took 3 bases from V and 6 from J, leaving 14 bases between them. Germline CDR1 reads MNHEY; CDR2 reads SMNVEV (reference sequence). There are 14 residues in the CDR3. The CDR3 region is CASSFAVGIDGYTF. DNA for the CDR3: TGTGCCAGCAGTTTTGCGGTCGGGATCGATGGCTACACCTTC.

The rearrangement uses TRBV5-1 and TRBJ2-7, with 8 bases that match TRBD1. The germline CDR1 and CDR2 sequences are SGHRS and YFSETQ. The V gene end was trimmed by 7 bases and the J gene end by 4 bases; junction bases not matched to a gene: 7. The CDR3 runs to 13 residues. DNA for the CDR3: TGCGCCAGCCGCCAGGACAGGGAATACGAGCAGTACTTC. This codes for CASRQDREYEQYF.

The V call is TRBV5-1, the J call TRBJ1-2; the D gene is possibly TRBD1 (5 bases). Trimming took off 4 bases at V and 5 bases at J, with 12 bases between the two ends. This CDR3 is built from 13 residues. Per the germline V gene, CDR1 is SGHRS and CDR2 is YFSETQ. The CDR3 nucleotides read TGCGCCAGCAGCCGGGACTCGGCTTATGGCTACACCTTC. As protein: CASSRDSAYGYTF. Based on the CDR3 plus reference TRBV5-1 and TRBJ1-2, the full variable domain is KAGVTQTPRYLIKTRGQQVTLSCSPISGHRSVSWYQQTPGQGLQFLFEYFSETQRNKGNFPGRFSGRQFSNSRSEMNVSTLELGDSALYLCASSRDSAYGYTFGSGTRLTVV.

The chain joins TRBV5-8 to TRBJ1-1; D possibly corresponds to TRBD1 (6 bases). CDR3 length: 13 residues. The germline V gene encodes CDR1 SGHTS and CDR2 YDEGEE. Trimming shortened V by 6 bases and J by 4 bases, and 13 bases separated the two germline ends. The CDR3 region has the DNA TGTGCCAGCACCGTACAGGGTCCCACTGAAGCTTTCTTT. Translated, it gives CASTVQGPTEAFF. Together with reference TRBV5-8 and TRBJ1-1, the CDR3 gives the full variable domain: EAGVTQSPTHLIKTRGQQATLRCSPISGHTSVYWYQQALGLGLQFLLWYDEGEERNRGNFPPRFSGRQFPNYSSELNVNALELEDSALYLCASTVQGPTEAFFGQGTRLTVV.

This chain uses TRBV7-3 with TRBJ1-4, with D unclear. The CDR3 loop spans 12 amino acids. The germline V gene has CDR1 SGHTA and CDR2 FQGTGA. V lost 5 bases and J 7 bases, leaving 8 bases between the germline ends. The CDR3 sequence: CASSQPGEKLFF. DNA for the CDR3: TGTGCCAGCAGCCAACCGGGTGAAAAACTGTTTTTT. The variable domain in full, completed from reference TRBV7-3 and TRBJ1-4, reads GAGVSQTPSNKVTEKGKYVELRCDPISGHTALYWYRQSLGQGPEFLIYFQGTGAADDSGLPNDRFFAVRPEGSVSTLKIQRTERGDSAVYLCASSQPGEKLFFGSGTQLSVL.